The rows below give T cell receptor beta chains drawn from one sample of a study of neurological immune-mediated disorders. In TCRdb, the 5' RACE reads were re-called with MiXCR into one record per CDR3 protein. Among some 22,000 distinct CDR3 sequences, 17% were seen once, and the ten largest hold around 7%. The material sequenced was CD8+ T cells from blood. The receptors originated from a woman aged 18-29 years with multiple sclerosis. CDR3s include the opening cysteine and the closing phenylalanine or tryptophan. The D gene is left open where the match is weak. Size tells how often a clone was seen (once, few, many) or the class of an expanded clone, and some rows leave it out.

abundance: many
d_gene: .
j_gene: TRBJ1-6
v_gene: TRBV20-1
CDR3nt: TGCAGTGCTAGAGCGACCGCCTCACCCCTCCACTTT
CDR3aa: CSARATASPLHF

abundance: many
d_gene: .
j_gene: TRBJ2-1
v_gene: TRBV4-3
CDR3nt: TGCGCCAGCAGCCAAGTGTTTACTAGCAAGGATGAGCAGTTCTTC
CDR3aa: CASSQVFTSKDEQFF

abundance: many
d_gene: TRBD1
j_gene: TRBJ2-1
v_gene: TRBV24-1
CDR3nt: TGTGCCACCAGTTACCCGCGGGACAGGGGGGGAAGCTCCTACAATGAGCAGTTCTTC
CDR3aa: CATSYPRDRGGSSYNEQFF

abundance: many
d_gene: TRBD1
j_gene: TRBJ1-5
v_gene: TRBV18
CDR3nt: TGTGCCAGCTCACCACGGGACAGGGAGGCTAATCAGCCCCAGCATTTT
CDR3aa: CASSPRDREANQPQHF

abundance: .
d_gene: TRBD1
j_gene: TRBJ2-6
v_gene: TRBV27
CDR3nt: TGTGCCAGCAGTTTTACGGGGACAGGGCTTTCCCGCTCTGGGGCCAACGTCCTGACTTTC
CDR3aa: CASSFTGTGLSRSGANVLTF

abundance: many
d_gene: .
j_gene: TRBJ2-7
v_gene: TRBV30
CDR3nt: TGTGCCTGGAGATTAGGTGGACAGCCCTACGAGCAGTACTTC
CDR3aa: CAWRLGGQPYEQYF

abundance: many
d_gene: .
j_gene: TRBJ2-1
v_gene: TRBV9
CDR3nt: TGTGCCAGCAGCTATTCGGCCGTCAATGAGCAGTTCTTC
CDR3aa: CASSYSAVNEQFF

abundance: many
d_gene: .
j_gene: TRBJ2-3
v_gene: TRBV10-1
CDR3nt: TGCGCCAGCAGTTTCGCCAGGCTCACAGATACGCAGTATTTT
CDR3aa: CASSFARLTDTQYF

abundance: many
d_gene: .
j_gene: TRBJ2-5
v_gene: TRBV12-3/TRBV12-4
CDR3nt: TGTGCCAGCAGTGAATGGGTCGGCGGACCTCAAGAGACCCAGTACTTC
CDR3aa: CASSEWVGGPQETQYF

abundance: many
d_gene: TRBD1
j_gene: TRBJ1-5
v_gene: TRBV20-1
CDR3nt: TGCAGTGCGCTGCCCGAGGGGGCCAGCAATCAGCCCCAGCATTTT
CDR3aa: CSALPEGASNQPQHF

abundance: many
d_gene: TRBD1
j_gene: TRBJ1-2
v_gene: TRBV10-3
CDR3nt: TGTGCCATCAGCGGGACAGGAAGAGGGTTAAGCTATGGCTACACCTTC
CDR3aa: CAISGTGRGLSYGYTF

abundance: medium-sized
d_gene: TRBD2
j_gene: TRBJ2-3
v_gene: TRBV15
CDR3nt: TGTGCCACCAGCAGAGCCCGGGGGGAGGCAGATACGCAGTATTTT
CDR3aa: CATSRARGEADTQYF

abundance: many
d_gene: TRBD2
j_gene: TRBJ2-7
v_gene: TRBV5-1
CDR3nt: TGCGCCAGATCCCCGTGTGAGAAGCGGGGGGGCCTCAACGAGCAGTACTTC
CDR3aa: CARSPCEKRGGLNEQYF

abundance: many
d_gene: TRBD1
j_gene: TRBJ1-1
v_gene: TRBV5-1
CDR3nt: TGCGCCAGCAGCTTAAGGCAGGGGGAGGCTGAAGCTTTCTTT
CDR3aa: CASSLRQGEAEAFF

abundance: .
d_gene: .
j_gene: TRBJ2-1
v_gene: TRBV29-1
CDR3nt: TGCAGCGTTGGGAGTTTTACCGGTGAGCAGTTCTTC
CDR3aa: CSVGSFTGEQFF

abundance: .
d_gene: .
j_gene: TRBJ2-1
v_gene: TRBV2
CDR3nt: TGTGCCAGCAGTGAAGCTGTTGGGGCTCGCAGCCCAAGGAGTGAGCAGTTCTTC
CDR3aa: CASSEAVGARSPRSEQFF

abundance: many
d_gene: .
j_gene: TRBJ2-5
v_gene: TRBV10-3
CDR3nt: TGTGCCATCATGGGGAGCCCCCAAGAGACCCAGTACTTC
CDR3aa: CAIMGSPQETQYF

abundance: medium-sized
d_gene: TRBD1
j_gene: TRBJ2-5
v_gene: TRBV28
CDR3nt: TGTGCCAGCAGTAACAGGGGGCAAGAGACCCAGTACTTC
CDR3aa: CASSNRGQETQYF

abundance: .
d_gene: .
j_gene: TRBJ2-7
v_gene: TRBV28
CDR3nt: TGTGCCAGCAGTTTATCTAGGGCGGGGAAATACGAGCAGTACTTC
CDR3aa: CASSLSRAGKYEQYF

abundance: many
d_gene: .
j_gene: TRBJ1-5
v_gene: TRBV20-1
CDR3nt: TGCAGTGCTAGAGTGTCATATGAGGCGAGCAATCAGCCCCAGCATTTT
CDR3aa: CSARVSYEASNQPQHF

abundance: few
d_gene: .
j_gene: TRBJ1-1
v_gene: TRBV6-2/TRBV6-3
CDR3nt: TGTGCCAGCAGTCCCTACCCTGACAGGAACACTGAAGCTTTCTTT
CDR3aa: CASSPYPDRNTEAFF

abundance: many
d_gene: .
j_gene: TRBJ2-7
v_gene: TRBV12-3/TRBV12-4
CDR3nt: TGTGCCAGCAGTACCTCGGGACAACAATACGAGCAGTACTTC
CDR3aa: CASSTSGQQYEQYF

abundance: few
d_gene: .
j_gene: TRBJ1-1
v_gene: TRBV5-1
CDR3nt: TGCGCAAGCAGCTTGGCGGGTTTAGGTGAAGCTTTCTTT
CDR3aa: CASSLAGLGEAFF

abundance: many
d_gene: TRBD1
j_gene: TRBJ1-1
v_gene: TRBV7-9
CDR3nt: TGTGCCAGCAGCTTGAACACAGGGGTAGACACTGAAGCTTTCTTT
CDR3aa: CASSLNTGVDTEAFF

abundance: .
d_gene: TRBD1
j_gene: TRBJ1-5
v_gene: TRBV6-5
CDR3nt: TGTGCCAGCAGTTTAGATGGGACAGGGTGGAATCAGCCCCAGCATTTT
CDR3aa: CASSLDGTGWNQPQHF

abundance: many
d_gene: TRBD2
j_gene: TRBJ2-3
v_gene: TRBV12-3/TRBV12-4
CDR3nt: TGTGCCAGCACCCCGGGAGGCACGCAGTATTTT
CDR3aa: CASTPGGTQYF

abundance: many
d_gene: .
j_gene: TRBJ2-5
v_gene: TRBV5-4
CDR3nt: TGTGCCAGCAGCCTAGCGACAGGATCGGAGACCCAGTACTTC
CDR3aa: CASSLATGSETQYF

abundance: .
d_gene: .
j_gene: TRBJ2-7
v_gene: TRBV5-1
CDR3nt: TGCGCCAGCGGGGATGACGGGCCAAAAGTGGGGGAGCAGTACTTC
CDR3aa: CASGDDGPKVGEQYF

abundance: .
d_gene: .
j_gene: TRBJ1-1
v_gene: TRBV20-1
CDR3nt: TGCAGTGCTAGGGCCCCACAGGGTTTTGGGAACACTGAAGCTTTCTTT
CDR3aa: CSARAPQGFGNTEAFF

abundance: many
d_gene: TRBD2
j_gene: TRBJ2-7
v_gene: TRBV4-1
CDR3nt: TGCGCCAGCAGCCAAGGGCGAGGTAGCGGGGCGCCATACGAGCAGTACTTC
CDR3aa: CASSQGRGSGAPYEQYF

abundance: many
d_gene: .
j_gene: TRBJ2-3
v_gene: TRBV20-1
CDR3nt: TGCAGTGCTAGCCATAGCCGGGGCCGGGGAGATACGCAGTATTTT
CDR3aa: CSASHSRGRGDTQYF

abundance: many
d_gene: .
j_gene: TRBJ2-2
v_gene: TRBV27
CDR3nt: TGTGCCAGCGGTATACGGGGGGGACAGCTCCGAGGGGAGCTGTTTTTT
CDR3aa: CASGIRGGQLRGELFF

abundance: medium-sized
d_gene: TRBD2
j_gene: TRBJ2-1
v_gene: TRBV7-9
CDR3nt: TGTGCCAGCAGCAGCGGGACTAGCCGTTACAATGAGCAGTTCTTC
CDR3aa: CASSSGTSRYNEQFF

abundance: many
d_gene: TRBD2
j_gene: TRBJ2-5
v_gene: TRBV9
CDR3nt: TGTGCCAGCAGCGTAGTGGCTAGCGGGGGCCCGGAGACCCAGTACTTC
CDR3aa: CASSVVASGGPETQYF

abundance: many
d_gene: TRBD1
j_gene: TRBJ1-5
v_gene: TRBV7-9
CDR3nt: TGTGCCAGCAGCTTAGGCCGGGACAGGTTTGTATTT
CDR3aa: CASSLGRDRFVF

abundance: few
d_gene: TRBD2
j_gene: TRBJ2-1
v_gene: TRBV5-1
CDR3nt: TGCGCCAGCAGCCCCACTAGCGGGAGGCAAAATGAGCAGTTCTTC
CDR3aa: CASSPTSGRQNEQFF

abundance: many
d_gene: .
j_gene: TRBJ1-1
v_gene: TRBV27
CDR3nt: TGTGCCGCCTATTCACGGCCCACTGAAGCTTTCTTT
CDR3aa: CAAYSRPTEAFF

abundance: few
d_gene: .
j_gene: TRBJ1-3
v_gene: TRBV7-7
CDR3nt: TGTGCTAGCAGCTTGCCCAGACCGGGCCTTCCTGGAAACACCATATATTTT
CDR3aa: CASSLPRPGLPGNTIYF

abundance: few
d_gene: TRBD1
j_gene: TRBJ1-2
v_gene: TRBV20-1
CDR3nt: TGCAGTGCTACAGGGGGGGACTATGGCTACACCTTC
CDR3aa: CSATGGDYGYTF

abundance: many
d_gene: .
j_gene: TRBJ2-6
v_gene: TRBV7-9
CDR3nt: TGTGCCAGCAGCGAGACATGGCAGACCTACTCTGGGGCCAACGTCCTGACTTTC
CDR3aa: CASSETWQTYSGANVLTF

abundance: many
d_gene: TRBD2
j_gene: TRBJ2-3
v_gene: TRBV20-1
CDR3nt: TGCAGTGCTAGAGATTATTTAGAACTAGCGGACGAATCTAGCACAGATACGCAGTATTTT
CDR3aa: CSARDYLELADESSTDTQYF

abundance: many
d_gene: TRBD2
j_gene: TRBJ2-5
v_gene: TRBV29-1
CDR3nt: TGCAGCGTTGAAGACGTTAGCGGGGGGGCTTTAGAGACCCAGTACTTC
CDR3aa: CSVEDVSGGALETQYF

abundance: many
d_gene: TRBD2
j_gene: TRBJ2-1
v_gene: TRBV5-5
CDR3nt: TGTGCCAGCTTTCCCTGGACTTCGGGAGGGTCGAATGAGCAGTTCTTC
CDR3aa: CASFPWTSGGSNEQFF